A single sample is the source of the 20 T cell receptor beta chains below, sequenced in a study of immune evolution from preneoplasia to lung adenocarcinoma. Assay used: immunoSEQ multiplex PCR; TCRdb lists only in-frame clones, some missing. This sample yields 35,000 to 40,000 clones, of which 74% are seen a single time; under 7.5% belongs to the top ten. Input material: FFPE invasive lung adenocarcinoma tissue. These receptors were collected from a person in their 60s with lung adenocarcinoma.

The V and J genes are TRBV2 and TRBJ2-3; 8 bases line up with TRBD2. The CDR3 has 13 amino acids. Germline CDR1 reads SNHLY; CDR2 reads FYNNEI. The V gene end was trimmed by 4 bases and the J gene end by 4 bases; junction bases not matched to a gene: 1. CDR3 protein: CASSAGGPDTQYF. In nucleotides, the CDR3 is TGTGCCAGCAGTGCGGGAGGGCCAGATACGCAGTATTTT.

The chain is built from TRBV5-1 and TRBJ2-1; D might be TRBD2 (6 bases). The V end was cut by 3 bases, the J end by 7 bases, with 17 bases between. CDR3 length: 15 residues. Germline V gene data show CDR1 as SGHRS and CDR2 as YFSETQ. The chain's CDR3 is CASSYSGTGGNEQFF. The CDR3 coding sequence is TGCGCCAGCAGCTACTCCGGGACTGGAGGGAATGAGCAGTTCTTC.

V is TRBV7-9 and J is TRBJ1-1; D may be TRBD1 (6 bases). The CDR3 has 15 residues. The germline CDR1 and CDR2 sequences are SEHNR and FQNEAQ (reference sequence). V was pared by 1 base and J by 4 bases, with 13 bases between. CDR3 in DNA: TGTGCCAGCAGCTTAGGATCAGGGGCGGTCACTGAAGCTTTCTTT. Protein sequence: CASSLGSGAVTEAFF. Full variable domain (outside the CDR3, taken from reference TRBV7-9 and TRBJ1-1): DTGVSQNPRHKITKRGQNVTFRCDPISEHNRLYWYRQTLGQGPEFLTYFQNEAQLEKSRLLSDRFSAERPKGSFSTLEIQRTEQGDSAMYLCASSLGSGAVTEAFFGQGTRLTVV.

The J gene is TRBJ1-2, the V gene TRBV28; 9 bases line up with TRBD1. The CDR3 spans 15 residues. Per germline, CDR1 MDHEN and CDR2 SYDVKM. J was trimmed by 5 bases and V by 2 bases; bases with no gene match: 6. The CDR3 loop reads CASSLGSGQGYGYTF. The CDR3 DNA follows: TGTGCCAGCAGTTTAGGGTCCGGACAGGGGTATGGCTACACCTTC.

The rearrangement joins TRBV28 to TRBJ2-2; 8 bases fit TRBD2. Germline loops: CDR1 MDHEN, CDR2 SYDVKM. J gave up 8 bases and V 0 bases, and 8 bases lay outside the gene matches. This CDR3 contains 16 residues. The CDR3 nucleotides read TGTGCCAGCAGTTTATGGAGCGGGGGCCAGGTGGGGGAGCTGTTTTTT. As protein: CASSLWSGGQVGELFF.

This clone has more than one count but fewer than ten. The V gene is TRBV11-2, the J gene TRBJ2-3; D remains unclear. This CDR3 region has 13 residues. Germline CDR1 and CDR2: SGHAT and FQNNGV. V dropped 5 bases and J dropped 4 bases, with 10 bases sitting between them. The CDR3 coding sequence is TGTGCCAGCAGCCGAAACGAGGCAGATACGCAGTATTTT. It yields the protein CASSRNEADTQYF.

The chain is built from TRBV10-2 and TRBJ1-1; D might be TRBD1 (6 bases). From germline, CDR1 is WSHSY and CDR2 SAAADI. Trimming took 8 bases from V and 0 from J, leaving 13 bases between them. CDR3 size: 14 residues. The CDR3 loop reads CASHSRTVNTEAFF. The CDR3 bases are TGCGCCAGCCATTCAAGGACAGTGAACACTGAAGCTTTCTTT.

The V gene is TRBV5-1, the J gene TRBJ1-2, with TRBD1 as a possible D gene (6 bases). The germline CDR1 and CDR2 sequences are SGHRS and YFSETQ. The V and J ends lost 4 bases and 6 bases respectively, with 13 bases between them. The CDR3 is made up of 13 amino acids. The CDR3 sequence is CASSQGHGDGYTF. CDR3 DNA: TGCGCCAGCAGCCAGGGACACGGTGATGGCTACACCTTC.

With regard to this clone: At the DNA level, this CDR3 is encoded by other sequences in the same sample as well. The chain employs TRBV29-1 and TRBJ2-1; D might be TRBD2 (5 bases). V lost 3 bases, J lost 1 base, and 16 bases lay in between. The V gene's germline CDR1 is SQVTM and CDR2 ANQGSEA. The CDR3 has 16 residues. CDR3 nucleotide sequence: TGCAGCGTTGATGGGAGAACCGGAAGTTCCTACAATGAGCAGTTCTTC. Encoded protein: CSVDGRTGSSYNEQFF.

The table lists this clone with a few counts. The chain couples TRBV6-6 to TRBJ2-2; maybe TRBD1 (5 bases). Trimming cost V 7 bases and J 0 bases, with 9 bases left between them. Germline V CDR1 and CDR2: MNHNY, SVGAGI (reference sequence). The CDR3 length is 14 residues. This chain's CDR3 is CASTRTTNTGELFF. CDR3 bases: TGTGCCAGCACCCGGACAACGAACACCGGGGAGCTGTTTTTT.

This clone appeared once. J is TRBJ2-1 and V is TRBV5-1, with D possibly TRBD1 on 5 matching bases. The CDR3 consists of 14 residues. The germline gives CDR1 SGHRS, CDR2 YFSETQ. Trimming left V 2 bases short and J 4 bases short, with 10 bases between. CDR3 residues: CASSLQEWYNEQFF. The DNA for the CDR3 is TGCGCCAGCAGCTTACAGGAGTGGTACAATGAGCAGTTCTTC.

In this sample, this clone turned up a few times. The rearrangement joins TRBV7-9 to TRBJ2-5; D could derive from TRBD1 or TRBD2 (6 bases each). Per germline, CDR1 SEHNR and CDR2 FQNEAQ (reference sequence). Trimming stripped 8 bases from V and 1 base from J, with 17 bases between. This CDR3 has 15 amino acids. The CDR3 DNA reads as TGTGCCAGCCGTGGGTTAGGGGGGCCCCAAGAGACCCAGTACTTC. This translates into CASRGLGGPQETQYF.

The rearrangement joins TRBV5-6 to TRBJ2-5; no definite D call. Germline-derived CDR1 and CDR2 are SGHDT and YYEEEE. The CDR3 contains 13 residues. V was pared by 0 bases and J by 5 bases, with 8 bases between. The CDR3 region has the DNA TGTGCCAGCAGCTTGGGTGGTTTTGAGACCCAGTACTTC. Translated, it gives CASSLGGFETQYF. The variable domain in full, with the rest retrieved from reference TRBV5-6 and TRBJ2-5, is DAGVTQSPTHLIKTRGQQVTLRCSPKSGHDTVSWYQQALGQGPQFIFQYYEEEERQRGNFPDRFSGHQFPNYSSELNVNALLLGDSALYLCASSLGGFETQYFGPGTRLLVL.

This chain connects TRBV29-1 to TRBJ1-5; 7 bases fit TRBD1. The germline gives CDR1 SQVTM, CDR2 ANQGSEA. V gave up 6 bases and J gave up 2 bases; unmatched junction bases: 4. The CDR3 extends over 13 amino acids. This CDR3 reads CSVRDRGNQPQHF. For the CDR3, the DNA is TGCAGCGTACGGGACAGAGGCAATCAGCCCCAGCATTTT.

The rearrangement links TRBV6-5 to TRBJ2-7; TRBD1 agrees at 8 bases. This CDR3 comprises 15 residues. Germline V lookup: CDR1 MNHEY, CDR2 SVGAGI. After removal of 4 bases from V and 5 bases from J, the junction contained 10 bases not matched to a gene. This chain's CDR3 is CASSWKRTGRHEQYF. CDR3 DNA sequence: TGTGCCAGCAGTTGGAAACGGACAGGGCGGCACGAGCAGTACTTC.

By share, this clone counts as medium-sized. V usage is TRBV30 and J usage is TRBJ2-7; 9 positions match TRBD1. CDR1 and CDR2 from the germline V gene are GTSNPN and SVGIG (reference sequence). With V trimmed by 4 bases and J by 3 bases, 4 bases remained unmatched. The CDR3 runs to 13 residues. In nucleotides, the CDR3 is TGTGCCTGGAAACGACAGGGGGGCTACGAGCAGTACTTC. This encodes CAWKRQGGYEQYF.

Here the CDR3 DNA reads TGTGCCAGCAGCCGCGGGGCAGGGGGTTATACCCCCTCCTACAATGAGCAGTTCTTC. It yields the protein CASSRGAGGYTPSYNEQFF. The rearrangement links TRBV2 to TRBJ2-1; tentative D call: TRBD1 (7 bases). The CDR3 is 19 residues long. Germline CDR1 is SNHLY and CDR2 is FYNNEI. Trimming took 6 bases from V and 0 from J, leaving 24 bases between them.

In this sample, this clone turned up a few times. The chain recombines TRBV28 with TRBJ1-3; TRBD1 is a possible D gene (6 bases). The V end lost 3 bases, the J end lost 5 bases, and 11 bases lay between the germline ends. CDR3 length: 14 amino acids. From germline, CDR1 is MDHEN and CDR2 SYDVKM. CDR3 in DNA: TGTGCCAGCAGTTTTAGGGACAAAAGAAACACCATATATTTT. Its translation: CASSFRDKRNTIYF.

This clone was seen a single time. The rearrangement uses TRBV29-1 and TRBJ2-6, with D possibly TRBD2 on 6 matching bases. The CDR3 extends over 14 amino acids. The V gene lost 5 bases and the J gene lost 5 bases, with 13 bases spanning the gap. Per the germline V gene, CDR1 is SQVTM and CDR2 is ANQGSEA. The CDR3 sequence: CSVLEGRRANVLTF. CDR3 DNA sequence: TGCAGCGTTTTGGAGGGGAGGAGGGCCAACGTCCTGACTTTC.

The chain links TRBV5-6 to TRBJ1-4; 9 bases are a match to TRBD1. This CDR3 comprises 15 residues. The junction had 8 bases not matched to a gene; V was cut back by 3 bases and J by 8 bases. CDR1 is SGHDT and CDR2 is YYEEEE in the germline V gene. The CDR3 DNA follows: TGTGCCAGCAGCTCCTGGGACAGGGTTCGCGAAAAACTGTTTTTT. Translating it yields CASSSWDRVREKLFF.